Following are 9 T cell receptor beta chains from one sample sequenced in a study of PD-1 blockade in mismatch repair-deficient tumors. Here immunoSEQ multiplex PCR was the method, and the copy in TCRdb shows in-frame clones only, minus some. The sample shows 100,000 or so clones, approximately 83% of them seen only once. This sample comprised peripheral blood, obtained 30 to 36 weeks after starting pembrolizumab. These TCRs come from an adult with mismatch repair-deficient cancer.

The chain employs TRBV5-8 and TRBJ2-5; perhaps TRBD1 as D (6 bases). Germline values: CDR1 SGHTS, CDR2 YDEGEE. The CDR3 consists of 18 residues. Trimming shortened V by 2 bases and J by 5 bases, and 25 bases separated the two germline ends. CDR3 nucleotides: TGTGCCAGCAGCTTAGATAGACTGGACAGAGTATTTCCCGAGACCCAGTACTTC. It codes for CASSLDRLDRVFPETQYF.

The rearrangement joins TRBV9 to TRBJ1-1; perhaps TRBD1 as D (5 bases). There are 15 residues in the CDR3. Trimming took 3 bases from V and 5 from J, leaving 17 bases between them. CDR1 SGDLS and CDR2 YYNGEE come from the germline V gene. CDR3 residues: CASSAGGGRGTEAFF. CDR3 DNA sequence: TGTGCCAGCAGCGCCGGCGGGGGTAGAGGGACTGAAGCTTTCTTT.

The gene calls are TRBV2 and TRBJ1-1; maybe TRBD1 (5 bases). CDR1 SNHLY and CDR2 FYNNEI come from the germline V gene. This CDR3 spans 13 amino acids. With 7 bases removed from V and 1 base from J, the gap between germline ends came to 10 bases. DNA of the CDR3: TGTGCCAGCACCAGGGTGGAGAACACTGAAGCTTTCTTT. Translation gives CASTRVENTEAFF.

This clone has a handful of counts. The chain uses TRBV9 and TRBJ2-1; D remains unclear. Trimming removed 1 base at V and 4 bases at J, with 12 bases between. CDR1 is SGDLS, CDR2 YYNGEE, per germline. The CDR3 is made up of 15 amino acids. DNA for the CDR3: TGTGCCAGCAGCGTATCTGAGAGTAAATACAATGAGCAGTTCTTC. It encodes CASSVSESKYNEQFF.

The genes are TRBV19 and TRBJ2-2; 7 nucleotides align to TRBD2. The V gene's germline CDR1 is LNHDA and CDR2 SQIVND (reference sequence). V shed 8 bases and J 0 bases; nucleotides not matched to a gene: 0. The CDR3 is 13 residues long. The CDR3 bases are TGTGCCAGTGGGGGGGCGAACACCGGGGAGCTGTTTTTT. This translates into CASGGANTGELFF.

Only one count was recorded for this clone. Different DNA sequences within this sample yield the same CDR3. CDR3 DNA sequence: TGTGCCAGCAGCCCTCCGGGGGGAGGGGGCACAGATACGCAGTATTTT. This gives the protein CASSPPGGGGTDTQYF. The V and J genes are TRBV11-3 and TRBJ2-3; 7 nucleotides line up with TRBD2. This CDR3 is 16 amino acids long. After removal of 5 bases from V and 1 base from J, the junction contained 9 bases not matched to a gene. The germline V gene has CDR1 SGHNT and CDR2 YENEEA.

The chain carries TRBV14 and TRBJ1-1; no clear D gene. Germline V CDR1 and CDR2: SGHDN, FVKESK. This CDR3 contains 13 residues. V lost 4 bases, J lost 1 base, and 7 bases lay in between. The CDR3 nucleotides are TGTGCCAGCAGCCTACAACGGAACACTGAAGCTTTCTTT. This gives the protein CASSLQRNTEAFF.

The rearrangement links TRBV7-8 to TRBJ2-2; 7 bases are shared with TRBD1. The CDR3 contains 13 residues. V lost 5 bases to trimming and J lost 4 bases; unmatched junction nucleotides: 1. Looked up from germline, CDR1 is SGHVS and CDR2 is FQNEAQ. The DNA for the CDR3 is TGTGCCAGCAGCCGGGACAGCACCGGGGAGCTGTTTTTT. This codes for CASSRDSTGELFF.

This clone has a handful of counts. V usage is TRBV25-1 and J usage is TRBJ1-5; D is possibly TRBD1 (5 bases). Germline V gene data show CDR1 as MGHDK and CDR2 as SYGVNS. With 2 bases removed from V and 1 base from J, the gap between germline ends came to 9 bases. There are 15 residues in the CDR3. The CDR3 loop is CASSEGGTSNQPQHF. The CDR3, as DNA: TGTGCCAGCAGTGAAGGGGGAACGAGCAATCAGCCCCAGCATTTT. Full variable domain (remainder filled in from reference TRBV25-1 and TRBJ1-5): EADIYQTPRYLVIGTGKKITLECSQTMGHDKMYWYQQDPGMELHLIHYSYGVNSTEKGDLSSESTVSRIRTEHFPLTLESARPSHTSQYLCASSEGGTSNQPQHFGDGTRLSIL.